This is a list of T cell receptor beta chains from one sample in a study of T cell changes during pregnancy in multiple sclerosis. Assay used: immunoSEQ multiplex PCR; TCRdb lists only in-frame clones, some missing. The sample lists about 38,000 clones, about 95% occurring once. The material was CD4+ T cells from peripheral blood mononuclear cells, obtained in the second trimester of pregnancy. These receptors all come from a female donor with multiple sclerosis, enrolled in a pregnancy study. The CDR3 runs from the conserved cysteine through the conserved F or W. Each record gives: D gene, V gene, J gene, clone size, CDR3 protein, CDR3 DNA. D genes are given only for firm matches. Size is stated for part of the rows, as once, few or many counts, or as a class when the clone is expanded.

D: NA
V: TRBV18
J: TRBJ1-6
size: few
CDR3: CASSPPRRGDSPLHF
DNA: TGTGCCAGCTCACCACCTCGGCGGGGTGATTCACCCCTCCACTTT

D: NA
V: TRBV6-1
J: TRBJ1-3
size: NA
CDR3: CASSELNRFSSGNTIYF
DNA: TGTGCCAGCAGTGAACTAAACAGGTTTTCCTCTGGAAACACCATATATTTT

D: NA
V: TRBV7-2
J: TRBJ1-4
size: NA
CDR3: CASSLAGTNEKLFF
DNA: TGTGCCAGCAGCTTAGCCGGGACTAATGAAAAACTGTTTTTT

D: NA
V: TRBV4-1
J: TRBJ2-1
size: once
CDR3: CASSQGGSQFF
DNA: TGCGCCAGCAGCCAGGGCGGGTCGCAGTTCTTC

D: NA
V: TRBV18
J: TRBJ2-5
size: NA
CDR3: CASSPGQPRGETQYF
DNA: TGTGCCAGCTCACCGGGACAACCAAGGGGAGAGACCCAGTACTTC

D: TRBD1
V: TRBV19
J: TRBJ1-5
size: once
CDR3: CASRPGQNNQPQHF
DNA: TGTGCCAGTAGACCGGGACAGAACAATCAGCCCCAGCATTTT

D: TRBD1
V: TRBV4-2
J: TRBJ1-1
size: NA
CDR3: CASSQVGTGEGNTEAFF
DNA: TGTGCCAGCAGCCAAGTTGGGACAGGGGAAGGGAACACTGAAGCTTTCTTT

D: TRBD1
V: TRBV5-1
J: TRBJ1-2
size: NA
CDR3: CASTMTGTAGNGYTF
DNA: TGCGCCAGCACCATGACCGGGACAGCAGGCAATGGCTACACCTTC

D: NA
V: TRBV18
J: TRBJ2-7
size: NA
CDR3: CASSPAGAQYEQYF
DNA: TGTGCCAGCTCACCTGCTGGGGCGCAATACGAGCAGTACTTC

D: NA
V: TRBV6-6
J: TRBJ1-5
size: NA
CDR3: CASSAGGSNQPQHF
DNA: TGTGCCAGCAGCGCCGGGGGGAGCAATCAGCCCCAGCATTTT

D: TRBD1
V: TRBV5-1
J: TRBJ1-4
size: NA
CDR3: CASSSGPGQRNEKLFF
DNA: TGCGCCAGCAGCTCGGGACCGGGACAGCGGAATGAAAAACTGTTTTTT

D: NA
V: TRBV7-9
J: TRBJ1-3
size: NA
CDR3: CASSRGRLPSGNTIYF
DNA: TGTGCCAGCAGCCGTGGGCGCCTTCCCTCTGGAAACACCATATATTTT

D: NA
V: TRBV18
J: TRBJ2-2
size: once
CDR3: CASSPFSNLNTGELFF
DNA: TGTGCCAGCTCACCCTTTTCAAACTTAAACACCGGGGAGCTGTTTTTT

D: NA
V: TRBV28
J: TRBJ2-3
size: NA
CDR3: CASSFVRQNTQYF
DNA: TGTGCCAGCAGTTTCGTCAGACAGAATACGCAGTATTTT

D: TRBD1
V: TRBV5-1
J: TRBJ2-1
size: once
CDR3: CASSQSGQGSYNEQFF
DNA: TGCGCCAGCAGCCAGTCTGGACAGGGTTCCTACAATGAGCAGTTCTTC

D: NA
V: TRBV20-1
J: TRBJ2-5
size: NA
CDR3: CSGQGQETQYF
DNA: TGCAGTGGCCAGGGCCAAGAGACCCAGTACTTC

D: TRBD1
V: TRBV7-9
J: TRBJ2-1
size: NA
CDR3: CASSFLQDRGSDEQFF
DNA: TGTGCCAGCAGCTTTCTTCAGGACAGGGGATCGGATGAGCAGTTCTTC